What follows are 3 T cell receptor beta chains derived from one specimen sequenced in a study of blood T cell repertoires in COVID-19. Generated by immunoSEQ multiplex PCR, the TCRdb table keeps only in-frame clones and is missing some. The repertoire holds around 280,000 clones, with around 90% as singletons. Material: PBMCs or T cells enriched from blood (not recorded which). These receptors originate from a woman aged 18-29 years with acute COVID-19.

The J gene is TRBJ2-2, the V gene TRBV15; D remains ambiguous. CDR3 length: 13 amino acids. Germline V gene lookup returns CDR1 LNHNV and CDR2 YYDKDF (reference sequence). Deletions cut 8 bases from V and 8 bases from J, with 15 bases between. The CDR3, as DNA: TGTGCCACCCAGTCTAGGTCCCTAGGGGAGCTGTTTTTT. This translates into CATQSRSLGELFF. Supplemented by reference TRBV15 and TRBJ2-2, the full variable domain reads DAMVIQNPRYQVTQFGKPVTLSCSQTLNHNVMYWYQQKSSQAPKLLFHYYDKDFNNEADTPDNFQSRRPNTSFCFLDIRSPGLGDTAMYLCATQSRSLGELFFGEGSRLTVL.

This rearrangement joins TRBV20-1 to TRBJ1-2; D gene uncertain. CDR3 length: 14 residues. Looked up from germline, CDR1 is DFQATT and CDR2 is SNEGSKA (reference sequence). V shed 3 bases and J shed 5 bases, with 16 bases lying between them. CDR3 sequence reads: CSASRGGNRYGYTF. The CDR3 DNA follows: TGCAGTGCTAGTCGGGGAGGCAATAGGTATGGCTACACCTTC.

The chain couples TRBV19 to TRBJ1-2, with 7 bases fitting TRBD1. This CDR3 contains 15 residues. The germline CDR1 and CDR2 sequences are LNHDA and SQIVND (reference sequence). Trimming cost V 7 bases and J 5 bases; bases outside gene matches: 13. Here the CDR3 DNA reads TGTGCCAGTACCCTCCCAGGAAGGGGGCTTTATGGCTACACCTTC. Amino acid sequence: CASTLPGRGLYGYTF.